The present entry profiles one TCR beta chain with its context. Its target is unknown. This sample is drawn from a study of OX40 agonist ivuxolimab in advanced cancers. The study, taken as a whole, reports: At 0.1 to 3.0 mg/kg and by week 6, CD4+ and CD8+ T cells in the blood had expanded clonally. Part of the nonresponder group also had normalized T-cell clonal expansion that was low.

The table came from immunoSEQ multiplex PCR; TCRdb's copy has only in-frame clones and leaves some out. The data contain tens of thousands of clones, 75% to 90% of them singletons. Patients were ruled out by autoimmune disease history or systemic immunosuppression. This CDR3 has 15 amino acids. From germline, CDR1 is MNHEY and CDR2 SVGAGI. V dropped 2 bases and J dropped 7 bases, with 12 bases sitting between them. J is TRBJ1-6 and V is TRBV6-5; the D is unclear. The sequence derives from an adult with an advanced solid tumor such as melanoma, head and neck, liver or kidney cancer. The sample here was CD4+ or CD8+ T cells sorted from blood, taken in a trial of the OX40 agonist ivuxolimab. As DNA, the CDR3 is TGTGCCAGCAGTTACCAGCCGACGGGGAATTCACCCCTCCACTTT. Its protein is CASSYQPTGNSPLHF.